The clone carrying this T cell receptor (beta chain) was seen only a few times. Antigen: not known. The CDR3 is 14 amino acids. Germline CDR1 and CDR2: SGHRS and YFSETQ. With 3 bases clipped from V and 3 bases from J, the junction kept 5 bases outside the gene matches. This entry is derived from a study of cytomegalovirus exposure and HLA in healthy donors. PCR was performed using 60 Vbeta and 13 Jbeta primers. The method was immunoSEQ multiplex PCR; TCRdb's version includes in-frame clones alone and lacks a portion of them. The table includes around 95,000 clones, nearly 80% detected once. Study observations and caveats: TCR beta chains numbering under 200 were designated cytomegalovirus-associated.

The sample comprised PBMCs. The receptor was isolated from a woman between 35 and 50 years old in good health and CMV-seropositive. This rearrangement joins TRBV5-1 to TRBJ2-7; 8 nucleotides line up with TRBD2. In DNA, the CDR3 is TGCGCCAGCAGCTCCCGGACTAGCCTCTACGAGCAGTACTTC. Translating it yields CASSSRTSLYEQYF.